Included here is one T cell receptor beta chain sequence, with context. Its target is not known. These data belong to a study of spatial heterogeneity in lung cancer. As for time point: sample taken at primary tumor resection. Whole-study findings and limits: TCRs found ubiquitously expanded in tumor appeared in blood more at resection than at follow-up.

In TCRdb, the 5' RACE reads were re-called with MiXCR into one record per CDR3 protein. The sample carries fewer than 40,000 distinct CDR3 sequences, 6% to 8% recorded once. The CDR3 is 15 amino acids. Trimming cost V 6 bases and J 4 bases; bases outside gene matches: 9. From germline, CDR1 is SGHRS and CDR2 YFSETQ. The specimen comprised PBMCs, sampled at surgery. The clonotype comes from a male donor with early-stage non-small cell lung cancer. The rearrangement uses TRBV5-1 and TRBJ1-1; 10 bases line up with TRBD1. The CDR3 nucleotides read TGCGCCAGCAAACCGGGACAGGGGTTGTCCACTGAAGCTTTCTTT. This sequence encodes CASKPGQGLSTEAFF.